These T cell receptor beta chains were read from a single sample in a study of beta chain features in type 1 diabetes. Sequenced by immunoSEQ multiplex PCR; TCRdb stores in-frame clones only, minus some. The sample gives about 150,000 clones, 8% to 13% of which show up once; 1.3% is in the top ten. Sequenced material: naive CD4+ T cells from blood. The receptors shown here come from a young man in good health. Each CDR3 is given with its conserved first and last residue. The order of the fields is J gene, clone size, D gene, V gene, CDR3 DNA, CDR3 protein. D genes are given only for firm matches. Some rows have no size entry. The others give once, few or many, or a class for an expanded clone.

J: TRBJ2-1; size: NA; D: NA; V: TRBV4-2; DNA: TGTGCCAGCAGCCATGGGAGCGGGACGGGGGGCCTGGGCAATGAGCAGTTCTTC; CDR3: CASSHGSGTGGLGNEQFF
J: TRBJ2-1; size: NA; D: TRBD2; V: TRBV9; DNA: TGTGCCAGCAGCCCACGGACTAGCGGGGGCGATGAGCAGTTCTTC; CDR3: CASSPRTSGGDEQFF
J: TRBJ2-2; size: NA; D: TRBD1; V: TRBV7-2; DNA: TGTGCCAGCAGCTACGACAGGGGGAACGGGGAGCTGTTTTTT; CDR3: CASSYDRGNGELFF
J: TRBJ2-3; size: once; D: NA; V: TRBV9; DNA: TGTGCCAGCAGCGGCCGGGAAGGCACAGATACGCAGTATTTT; CDR3: CASSGREGTDTQYF
J: TRBJ1-2; size: NA; D: NA; V: TRBV27; DNA: TGTGCCAGCAGTTCCGTGGACAGCTATGGCTACACCTTC; CDR3: CASSSVDSYGYTF
J: TRBJ2-5; size: NA; D: TRBD2; V: TRBV19; DNA: TGTGCCAGCCGGGGGGGATCGGGACGGCGGGGAGAGACCCAGTACTTC; CDR3: CASRGGSGRRGETQYF
J: TRBJ2-1; size: few; D: TRBD2; V: TRBV7-9; DNA: TGTGCCAGCAGCTTAGAGGGCGGGGGGGGTTTGGATGAGCAGTTCTTC; CDR3: CASSLEGGGGLDEQFF
J: TRBJ2-7; size: few; D: TRBD1; V: TRBV7-2; DNA: TGTGCCAGCAGCTTAGCGGGACAGGGTTATCACGAGCAGTACTTC; CDR3: CASSLAGQGYHEQYF
J: TRBJ2-7; size: NA; D: NA; V: TRBV28; DNA: TGTGCCAGCAGTTTTACCGGGTCTCTCTACGAGCAGTACTTC; CDR3: CASSFTGSLYEQYF
J: TRBJ2-1; size: few; D: NA; V: TRBV11-3; DNA: TGTGCCAGCAGCTTAAACGCGTGGAGCTCCTACAATGAGCAGTTCTTC; CDR3: CASSLNAWSSYNEQFF
J: TRBJ2-3; size: many; D: TRBD2; V: TRBV9; DNA: TGTGCCAGCAGCGGAGGGACTAGCAGAGATACGCAGTATTTT; CDR3: CASSGGTSRDTQYF
J: TRBJ1-6; size: NA; D: NA; V: TRBV30; DNA: TGTGCCTGGAGTGAAGGATCGGGAACTTATAATTCACCCCTCCACTTT; CDR3: CAWSEGSGTYNSPLHF
J: TRBJ2-7; size: many; D: NA; V: TRBV7-2; DNA: TGTGCCAGCACCAACCTAGGGGGAGCCACCTACGAGCAGTACTTC; CDR3: CASTNLGGATYEQYF
J: TRBJ1-2; size: NA; D: TRBD1; V: TRBV9; DNA: TGTGCCAGCAGCACCACCGGGACAGGGCTCTATGGCTACACCTTC; CDR3: CASSTTGTGLYGYTF
J: TRBJ2-5; size: NA; D: NA; V: TRBV7-2; DNA: TGTGCCAGCAGCTTATTCGGGGGGCCCGGGCAGGAGACCCAGTACTTC; CDR3: CASSLFGGPGQETQYF
J: TRBJ1-4; size: many; D: NA; V: TRBV19; DNA: TGTGCCAGTAGAAACTCCGTACGAATGTTTTTT; CDR3: CASRNSVRMFF
J: TRBJ2-1; size: NA; D: TRBD2; V: TRBV7-2; DNA: TGTGCCAGCAGCCCCCGGGGGGTCTTCTACAATGAGCAGTTCTTC; CDR3: CASSPRGVFYNEQFF
J: TRBJ1-2; size: NA; D: NA; V: TRBV10-1; DNA: TGCGCCAGCAGTGACCGACAGTCCTATGGCTACACCTTC; CDR3: CASSDRQSYGYTF
J: TRBJ1-3; size: NA; D: TRBD1; V: TRBV9; DNA: TGTGCCAGCAGCGTTAGAGGGACAGGGGATGGCGCTGGAAACACCATATATTTT; CDR3: CASSVRGTGDGAGNTIYF
J: TRBJ2-5; size: NA; D: NA; V: TRBV11-2; DNA: TGTGCCAGCAGCTTAGCAGGGGGGCTGGAGACCCAGTACTTC; CDR3: CASSLAGGLETQYF
J: TRBJ1-2; size: NA; D: NA; V: TRBV15; DNA: TGTGCCACCAGCAGAGACACGGTGGGCGGCTACACCTTC; CDR3: CATSRDTVGGYTF
J: TRBJ1-2; size: few; D: TRBD1; V: TRBV6-5; DNA: TGTGCCAGCGGGGACAGGGTCTATGGCTACACCTTC; CDR3: CASGDRVYGYTF
J: TRBJ1-4; size: NA; D: NA; V: TRBV5-4; DNA: TGTGCCAGCAGCTTGACAGGGCACGAAAAACTGTTTTTT; CDR3: CASSLTGHEKLFF
J: TRBJ2-1; size: NA; D: TRBD2; V: TRBV7-3; DNA: TGTGCCAGCAGCAGAAGGACTAGCGGAGCCAGCGATGAGCAGTTCTTC; CDR3: CASSRRTSGASDEQFF
J: TRBJ2-1; size: few; D: TRBD2; V: TRBV5-6; DNA: TGTGCCAGCAGATGGGGGGGGGTCTACAATGAGCAGTTCTTC; CDR3: CASRWGGVYNEQFF
J: TRBJ1-1; size: NA; D: NA; V: TRBV5-6; DNA: TGTGCCAGCAGCTTGGCCTACACTGAAGCTTTCTTT; CDR3: CASSLAYTEAFF
J: TRBJ2-5; size: few; D: TRBD1; V: TRBV5-1; DNA: TGCGCCAGCAGCCAGCGACAGGGAAGCAGGGAGACCCAGTACTTC; CDR3: CASSQRQGSRETQYF
J: TRBJ2-7; size: few; D: NA; V: TRBV18; DNA: TGTGCCAGCTCACCAAGATTGGAGGAGCAGTACTTC; CDR3: CASSPRLEEQYF
J: TRBJ2-6; size: NA; D: NA; V: TRBV4-1; DNA: TGCGCCAGCAGCCACCCCCGGAGGACCTCTGGGGCCAACGTCCTGACTTTC; CDR3: CASSHPRRTSGANVLTF
J: TRBJ1-1; size: NA; D: NA; V: TRBV18; DNA: TGTGCCAGCTCACCACCCACGGGAGACACTGAAGCTTTCTTT; CDR3: CASSPPTGDTEAFF
J: TRBJ1-2; size: few; D: NA; V: TRBV4-3; DNA: TGCGCCAGCAGCCAAGATCAGGCAAACTATGGCTACACCTTC; CDR3: CASSQDQANYGYTF